These 16 T cell receptor beta chains came from one sample sequenced in a study of blood T cell repertoires in COVID-19. Some clones are missing from TCRdb's copy, which holds only in-frame ones; the method was immunoSEQ multiplex PCR. The sample shows roughly 210,000 clones, roughly 91% of them seen only once. Material: PBMCs or T cells enriched from blood (not recorded which). The source of these receptors is a man aged 25 to 40 in a cohort exposed to, infected with or recovered from COVID-19 (not recorded which).

CDR3 region: CASSQVEGEQFF. The CDR3 DNA reads TGTGCCAGCAGCCAAGTAGAGGGAGAGCAGTTCTTC. The chain couples TRBV3-1 (or the pseudogene TRBV3-2) to TRBJ2-1; maybe TRBD2 (5 bases). The length of the CDR3 is 12 residues. Germline V gene sequence: CDR1 LGHDT, CDR2 YNNKEL (reference sequence). V shed 1 base and J shed 10 bases, with 8 bases lying between them.

The J gene is TRBJ1-2, the V gene TRBV28; D call uncertain. The CDR3 has 19 residues. With 1 base removed from V and 4 bases from J, the gap between germline ends came to 25 bases. CDR1 and CDR2 (germline): MDHEN, SYDVKM. The CDR3 coding sequence is TGTGCCAGCAGTTTATTAGTAGGAGGGAATCTGGGAGAAGCCTATGGCTACACCTTC. Its translation: CASSLLVGGNLGEAYGYTF.

Concerning this clone: An end of the junction differs from the germline gene, which may be a read error. V and J are TRBV27 and TRBJ2-7; 8 bases map to TRBD1. Germline CDR1 is MNHEY and CDR2 is SMNVEV (reference sequence). CDR3 length: 13 residues. The CDR3 spells CASSLSRQGPASF. In DNA form, the CDR3 reads TGTGCCAGCAGTTTATCTCGACAGGGGCCGGCATCGTTC.

V is TRBV15 and J is TRBJ2-3; maybe TRBD1 (6 bases). CDR1 and CDR2 from the germline V gene are LNHNV and YYDKDF (reference sequence). V was clipped by 4 bases and J by 1 base, with 9 bases between them. This CDR3 has 14 residues. This CDR3 reads CATSNRARTDTQYF. CDR3 DNA: TGTGCCACCAGCAACAGGGCCCGCACAGATACGCAGTATTTT.

The table lists this clone with a count of one. The CDR3 coding sequence is TGTGCCAGCAGCGGCGAAAACAGGGGGGGACAGCCCCAGCATTTT. Encoded protein: CASSGENRGGQPQHF. The chain has TRBV5-8 and TRBJ1-5; the match to TRBD1 covers 8 bases. The CDR3 has 15 amino acids. With 4 bases clipped from V and 7 bases from J, the junction kept 10 bases outside the gene matches. Germline loops: CDR1 SGHTS, CDR2 YDEGEE.

The CDR3 DNA sequence: TGTGCCAGCAGTCCATTCCGGGACAAGTTCAATGAGCAGTTCTTC. Translating gives CASSPFRDKFNEQFF. The rearrangement uses TRBV28 and TRBJ2-1; a possible D gene is TRBD1 (6 bases). V lost 5 bases to trimming and J lost 6 bases, with 17 bases between them. The CDR3 has 15 residues. Germline values: CDR1 MDHEN, CDR2 SYDVKM.

This clone was found once. The J gene is TRBJ1-1, the V gene TRBV19; tentatively, D is TRBD1 (5 bases). Trimming took off 3 bases at V and 1 base at J, with 9 bases between the two ends. Germline loops: CDR1 LNHDA, CDR2 SQIVND (reference sequence). This CDR3 spans 14 amino acids. CDR3 DNA sequence: TGTGCCAGTAGTATCTCCGACAGGAACACTGAAGCTTTCTTT. Translation gives CASSISDRNTEAFF.

In nucleotides, the CDR3 is TGTGCCAGCAGTCCGGAGACAGGGGCAAATCAGCCCCAGCATTTT. This codes for CASSPETGANQPQHF. The genes are TRBV28 and TRBJ1-5; 8 bases match TRBD1. CDR1 is MDHEN, CDR2 SYDVKM, per germline. Trimming removed 5 bases from V and 4 bases from J; junction bases left unmatched: 7. The CDR3 runs 15 residues.

This sequence joins TRBV18 and TRBJ2-7; 7 nucleotides match TRBD1. Germline CDR1 is KGHSH and CDR2 is LQKENI. V lost 3 bases to trimming and J lost 3 bases; unmatched junction nucleotides: 5. The length of the CDR3 is 14 residues. CDR3: CASSPDPGGYEQYF. The DNA of the CDR3 is TGTGCCAGCTCACCGGACCCAGGGGGCTACGAGCAGTACTTC.

The V gene is TRBV6-5, the J gene TRBJ2-5, with TRBD2 matching 9 bases. From germline, CDR1 is MNHEY and CDR2 SVGAGI. V was clipped by 2 bases and J by 5 bases; unmatched bases: 0. This CDR3 spans 13 amino acids. The CDR3, as DNA: TGTGCCAGCAGTTACGGACTAGCGGAGACCCAGTACTTC. Amino acids: CASSYGLAETQYF.

The chain has TRBV9 and TRBJ2-1; TRBD2 matches 10 bases. CDR3 size: 16 residues. Trimming removed 0 bases from V and 3 bases from J; junction bases left unmatched: 3. Germline V gives CDR1 SGDLS, CDR2 YYNGEE. The CDR3: CASSVERTSGYNEQFF. CDR3 in DNA: TGTGCCAGCAGCGTAGAAAGGACTAGCGGCTACAATGAGCAGTTCTTC.

V usage is TRBV5-6 and J usage is TRBJ1-2, with TRBD1 identical over 8 bases. The germline gives CDR1 SGHDT, CDR2 YYEEEE. The CDR3 length is 16 residues. The ends lost 4 bases at V and 0 bases at J; junction bases unmatched: 8. The CDR3: CASSRQGNLANYGYTF. In nucleotides, the CDR3 is TGTGCCAGCAGCAGACAGGGGAATCTAGCTAACTATGGCTACACCTTC.

The chain employs TRBV18 and TRBJ2-5, with D possibly matching TRBD1 (5 bases). The V gene lost 5 bases and the J gene lost 1 base, with 14 bases spanning the gap. The CDR3 length is 15 residues. Germline V lookup: CDR1 KGHSH, CDR2 LQKENI. The CDR3 coding sequence is TGTGCCAGCTCATCCTTCGGCAGGGCCCAAGAGACCCAGTACTTC. Residues: CASSSFGRAQETQYF.

This clone was picked up one time. The chain couples TRBV27 to TRBJ2-7; D is unclear. CDR1 is MNHEY, CDR2 SMNVEV, per germline (reference sequence). This CDR3 comprises 13 residues. V was clipped by 5 bases and J by 3 bases, with 11 bases between them. CDR3 in DNA: TGTGCCAGCAGTCCGAAACTTCACTACGAGCAGTACTTC. This translates into CASSPKLHYEQYF.

The rearrangement joins TRBV27 to TRBJ2-2; possible D gene TRBD1, 5 bases. V was shortened by 0 bases and J by 2 bases, with 7 bases between the two germline ends. The CDR3 extends over 15 amino acids. Per the germline V gene, CDR1 is MNHEY and CDR2 is SMNVEV (reference sequence). The CDR3, as DNA: TGTGCCAGCAGTTTATCCGGACAAAACACCGGGGAGCTGTTTTTT. This gives the protein CASSLSGQNTGELFF.

The chain has TRBV19 and TRBJ1-2; 7 nucleotides align to TRBD1. Trimming removed 7 bases from V and 2 bases from J; junction bases left unmatched: 1. The CDR3 spans 12 residues. Germline V gene data show CDR1 as LNHDA and CDR2 as SQIVND (reference sequence). CDR3 bases: TGTGCCAGTAAGACAGGGAACTATGGCTACACCTTC. Translation: CASKTGNYGYTF. The complete variable domain, with remaining parts taken from reference TRBV19 and TRBJ1-2, reads DGGITQSPKYLFRKEGQNVTLSCEQNLNHDAMYWYRQDPGQGLRLIYYSQIVNDFQKGDIAEGYSVSREKKESFPLTVTSAQKNPTAFYLCASKTGNYGYTFGSGTRLTVV.